The 11 T cell receptor beta chains in this list originate from one sample, sequenced in a study of regulatory T cells. Study results and limitations: Compared with autologous conventional CD4+ cells and control regulatory cells, CD3G-deficient regulatory T cells showed reduced diversity.

The primer mix had 52 TRBV and 13 TRBJ primers. Assay used: immunoSEQ multiplex PCR; TCRdb lists only in-frame clones, some missing. Among under 7,000 clones listed, around 87% were seen once. These TCRs are of unknown antigen specificity. Source material: CD4+ Tregs sorted from blood. The origin of the receptors is a person between 18 and 30 years old with CD3G deficiency.

The chain carries TRBV5-1 and TRBJ2-3, with TRBD2 as a possible D gene (6 bases). Germline V lookup: CDR1 SGHRS, CDR2 YFSETQ. This CDR3 is built from 16 residues. V was shortened by 4 bases and J by 0 bases, with 15 bases between the two germline ends. The CDR3 bases are TGCGCCAGCAGCCCCGCCGGGACTTACAGCACAGATACGCAGTATTTT. It is translated as CASSPAGTYSTDTQYF.

The V and J genes are TRBV4-3 and TRBJ1-2; 8 bases fit TRBD1. Trimming took 1 base from V and 6 from J; bases not matched to a gene: 4. This CDR3 has 14 residues. Per the germline V gene, CDR1 is LGHNA and CDR2 is YSLEER. The CDR3 protein is CASSQVAGGNGYTF. As DNA, the CDR3 is TGCGCCAGCAGCCAAGTGGCAGGGGGCAATGGCTACACCTTC.

The rearrangement uses TRBV28 and TRBJ1-2; D is unresolved. The CDR3 is made up of 13 amino acids. Germline CDR1 reads MDHEN; CDR2 reads SYDVKM. Trimming removed 8 bases from V and 3 bases from J, with 13 bases in between. This chain's CDR3 is CASLNSVDYGYTF. Here the CDR3 DNA reads TGTGCCAGCTTAAACAGCGTCGACTATGGCTACACCTTC.

The chain has TRBV28 and TRBJ1-2; weak D call: TRBD1 (6 bases). Germline V gene lookup returns CDR1 MDHEN and CDR2 SYDVKM. This CDR3 has 15 residues. With 6 bases removed from V and 4 bases from J, the gap between germline ends came to 18 bases. The CDR3 spells CASRPWDISSYGYTF. The CDR3 nucleotides read TGTGCCAGCAGGCCATGGGACATCTCCAGCTATGGCTACACCTTC.

DNA of the CDR3: TGTGCCAGCAGCCTAGGGACTAGCGGGAGTCCGAGTGAGCAGTACTTC. This translates into CASSLGTSGSPSEQYF. The V gene is TRBV7-8, the J gene TRBJ2-7, with 14 bases lining up with TRBD2. Germline V lookup: CDR1 SGHVS, CDR2 FQNEAQ. V gave up 5 bases and J gave up 7 bases; unmatched junction bases: 10. This CDR3 is 16 amino acids long.

The chain uses TRBV28 and TRBJ2-7; D is perhaps TRBD2 (5 bases). Germline loops: CDR1 MDHEN, CDR2 SYDVKM. The V end was cut by 4 bases, the J end by 1 base, with 17 bases between. The CDR3 extends over 16 amino acids. Written as DNA, the CDR3 is TGTGCCAGCAGTTCCCCGATAGGGAGACGTTCCTACGAGCAGTACTTC. This encodes CASSSPIGRRSYEQYF. Combining the CDR3 with reference TRBV28 and TRBJ2-7 gives the whole variable domain DVKVTQSSRYLVKRTGEKVFLECVQDMDHENMFWYRQDPGLGLRLIYFSYDVKMKEKGDIPEGYSVSREKKERFSLILESASTNQTSMYLCASSSPIGRRSYEQYFGPGTRLTVT.

The chain recombines TRBV7-8 with TRBJ2-5; no firm D call. CDR3 length: 14 amino acids. Germline CDR1 and CDR2: SGHVS and FQNEAQ. V was trimmed by 1 base and J by 5 bases, leaving 11 bases between them. The CDR3 sequence is CASSLEGRWETQYF. The CDR3 DNA reads TGTGCCAGCAGCTTAGAGGGTCGGTGGGAGACCCAGTACTTC.

The chain links TRBV7-9 to TRBJ1-2, with 9 bases that match TRBD1. Germline-derived CDR1 and CDR2 are SEHNR and FQNEAQ (reference sequence). The length of the CDR3 is 14 residues. The J segment lost 6 bases and the V segment lost 5 bases, leaving 7 bases of the junction unmatched. Written as DNA, the CDR3 is TGTGCCAGCAGCGCGGGGACAGGGTTGAATGGCTACACCTTC. This codes for CASSAGTGLNGYTF.

This rearrangement joins TRBV6-6 to TRBJ1-4; TRBD1 might be the D (5 bases). The CDR3 extends over 11 amino acids. Germline CDR1 MNHNY, CDR2 SVGAGI (reference sequence). Trimming removed 8 bases at V and 11 bases at J, with 12 bases between. CDR3 sequence (DNA): TGTGCCAGCGGGCTAGGGGACAAACTGTTTTTT. Amino acid sequence: CASGLGDKLFF.

The gene calls are TRBV5-1 and TRBJ1-2; D uncertain. V shed 0 bases and J shed 13 bases, with 16 bases lying between them. From germline, CDR1 is SGHRS and CDR2 YFSETQ. The CDR3 is made up of 13 amino acids. This CDR3 is CASSLVGETTTTF. The DNA for the CDR3 is TGCGCCAGCAGCTTGGTTGGGGAAACTACTACCACCTTC.

In this sample, this clone turned up once. The chain is built from TRBV28 and TRBJ2-1; D tentatively fits TRBD1 or TRBD2 (7 bases each). There are 18 residues in the CDR3. Germline-derived CDR1 and CDR2 are MDHEN and SYDVKM. Trimming took 4 bases from V and 4 from J, leaving 23 bases between them. As DNA, the CDR3 is TGTGCCAGCAGTTCAGTAGCCCAGGGGGGGGCGCGGTACAATGAGCAGTTCTTC. Translated: CASSSVAQGGARYNEQFF.